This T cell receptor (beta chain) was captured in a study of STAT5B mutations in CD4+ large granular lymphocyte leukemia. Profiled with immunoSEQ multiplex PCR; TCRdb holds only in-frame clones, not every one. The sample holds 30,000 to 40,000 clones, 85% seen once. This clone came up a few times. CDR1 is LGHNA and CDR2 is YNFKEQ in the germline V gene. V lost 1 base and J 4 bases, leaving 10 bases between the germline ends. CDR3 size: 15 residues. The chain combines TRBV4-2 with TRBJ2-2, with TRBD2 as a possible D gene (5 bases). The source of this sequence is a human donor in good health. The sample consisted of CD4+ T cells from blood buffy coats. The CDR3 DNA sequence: TGTGCCAGCAGCCAAGGGGCTAGCTCCACCGGGGAGCTGTTTTTT. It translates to CASSQGASSTGELFF.